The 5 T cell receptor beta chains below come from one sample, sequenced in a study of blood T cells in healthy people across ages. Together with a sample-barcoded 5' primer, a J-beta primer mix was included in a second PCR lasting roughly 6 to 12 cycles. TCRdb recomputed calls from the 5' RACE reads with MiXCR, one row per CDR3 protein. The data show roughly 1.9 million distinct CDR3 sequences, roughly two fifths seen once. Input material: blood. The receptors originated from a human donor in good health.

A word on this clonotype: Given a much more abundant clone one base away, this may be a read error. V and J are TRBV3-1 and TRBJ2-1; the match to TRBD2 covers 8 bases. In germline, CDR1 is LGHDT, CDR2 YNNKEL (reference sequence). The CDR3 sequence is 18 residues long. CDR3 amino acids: CASGQETSGGLSYNEQFF. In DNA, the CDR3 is TGTGCCAGCGGCCAAGAAACCAGCGGGGGCCTCTCCTACAATGAGCAGTTCTTC.

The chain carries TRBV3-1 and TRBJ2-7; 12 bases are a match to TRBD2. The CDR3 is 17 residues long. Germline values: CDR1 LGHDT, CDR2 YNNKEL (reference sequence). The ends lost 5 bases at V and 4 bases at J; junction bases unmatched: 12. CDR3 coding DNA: TGTGCCAGCAGCTTAGCACCGTTGACTAGCGGGAGTTACGAGCAGTACTTC. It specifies CASSLAPLTSGSYEQYF.

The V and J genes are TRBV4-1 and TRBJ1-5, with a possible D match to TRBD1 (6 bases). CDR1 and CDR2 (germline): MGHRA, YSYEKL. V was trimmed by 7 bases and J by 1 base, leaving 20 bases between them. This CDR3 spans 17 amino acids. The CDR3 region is CASTNRGADLSNQPQHF. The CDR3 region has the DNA TGCGCCAGCACCAATAGGGGGGCGGATTTGAGCAATCAGCCCCAGCATTTT.

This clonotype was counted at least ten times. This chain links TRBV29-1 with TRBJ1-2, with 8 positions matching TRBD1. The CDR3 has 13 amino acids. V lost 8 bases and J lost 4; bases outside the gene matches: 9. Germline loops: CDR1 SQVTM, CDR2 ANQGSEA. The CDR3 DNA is TGCAGCTCGAGTCCCGGGACAGGCTATGGCTACACCTTC. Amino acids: CSSSPGTGYGYTF.

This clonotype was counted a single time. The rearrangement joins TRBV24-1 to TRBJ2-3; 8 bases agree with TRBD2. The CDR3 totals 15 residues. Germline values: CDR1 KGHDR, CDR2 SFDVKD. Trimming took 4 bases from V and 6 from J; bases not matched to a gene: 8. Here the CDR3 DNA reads TGTGCCACCAGTGACCCACCGGGGGGGGCGGATACGCAGTATTTT. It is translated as CATSDPPGGADTQYF.